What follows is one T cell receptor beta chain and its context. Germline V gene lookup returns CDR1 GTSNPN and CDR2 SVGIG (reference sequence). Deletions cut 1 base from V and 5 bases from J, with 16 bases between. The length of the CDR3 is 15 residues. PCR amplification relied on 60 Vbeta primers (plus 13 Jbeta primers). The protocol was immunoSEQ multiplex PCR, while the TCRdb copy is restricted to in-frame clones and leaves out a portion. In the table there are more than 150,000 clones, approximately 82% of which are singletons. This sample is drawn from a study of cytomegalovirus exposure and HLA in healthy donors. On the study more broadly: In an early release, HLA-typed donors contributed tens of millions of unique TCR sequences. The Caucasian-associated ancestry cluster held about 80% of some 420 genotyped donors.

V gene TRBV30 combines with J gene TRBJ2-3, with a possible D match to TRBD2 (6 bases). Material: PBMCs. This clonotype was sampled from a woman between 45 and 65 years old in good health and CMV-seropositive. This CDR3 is CAWSAPGLAKDTQYF. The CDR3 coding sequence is TGTGCCTGGAGTGCCCCGGGACTCGCAAAAGATACGCAGTATTTT.